What follows are 30 T cell receptor beta chains derived from one specimen sequenced in a study of blood T cells in healthy people across ages. The use of a sample-barcoded 5' primer and a J-beta primer mix characterized a second PCR of roughly 6 to 11 cycles. From the 5' RACE reads, TCRdb called clonotypes with MiXCR, one entry per CDR3 protein. In the table there are approximately 800,000 distinct CDR3 sequences, 35% to 40% of which are singletons. Sequenced material: blood. These receptors all come from a man aged 18 to 29 in good health.

The chain joins TRBV4-3 to TRBJ2-1; D remains ambiguous. Germline V gene data show CDR1 as LGHNA and CDR2 as YSLEER. V dropped 0 bases and J dropped 0 bases, with 12 bases sitting between them. CDR3 size: 17 residues. CDR3 DNA: TGCGCCAGCAGCCAAGATCAGGAAGGGCTCTCCTACAATGAGCAGTTCTTC. Encoded protein: CASSQDQEGLSYNEQFF.

The table lists this clonotype with a count of one. This sequence joins TRBV20-1 and TRBJ2-3; the match to TRBD2 covers 14 bases. V lost 2 bases to trimming and J lost 2 bases; unmatched junction nucleotides: 3. The CDR3 spans 16 residues. CDR1 and CDR2 from the germline V gene are DFQATT and SNEGSKA (reference sequence). The CDR3 sequence: CSARTGLAGDTDTQYF. The CDR3 DNA sequence: TGCAGTGCTAGAACGGGACTAGCGGGGGACACAGATACGCAGTATTTT.

The chain employs TRBV7-2 and TRBJ1-1, with 7 bases fitting TRBD1. The CDR3 spans 16 residues. V lost 0 bases to trimming and J lost 3 bases; unmatched junction nucleotides: 7. The germline CDR1 and CDR2 sequences are SGHTA and FQGNSA. The CDR3: CASSLAQGGGDTEAFF. The CDR3, as DNA: TGTGCCAGCAGCTTAGCGCAGGGGGGAGGGGACACTGAAGCTTTCTTT.

This clonotype came up many times. The V and J genes are TRBV4-2 and TRBJ2-1; TRBD1 aligns across 7 bases. This CDR3 region has 19 residues. CDR1 LGHNA and CDR2 YNFKEQ come from the germline V gene. After removal of 0 bases from V and 1 base from J, the junction contained 12 bases not matched to a gene. CDR3 residues: CASSQEGYPTGYSYNEQFF. DNA of the CDR3: TGTGCCAGCAGCCAAGAGGGGTACCCGACAGGGTATTCCTACAATGAGCAGTTCTTC.

The chain employs TRBV7-2 and TRBJ2-5; TRBD1 agrees at 7 bases. Germline loops: CDR1 SGHTA, CDR2 FQGNSA. CDR3 length: 15 residues. After removal of 3 bases from V and 11 bases from J, the junction contained 15 bases not matched to a gene. In DNA, the CDR3 is TGTGCCAGCAGCTTCCGAGGGGGCGACTTTAATGAGCAGTACTTC. It translates to CASSFRGGDFNEQYF.

The gene calls are TRBV20-1 and TRBJ2-1, with D tentatively TRBD2 (5 bases). Trimming took 3 bases from V and 6 from J, leaving 15 bases between them. The germline V gene encodes CDR1 DFQATT and CDR2 SNEGSKA (reference sequence). This CDR3 has 14 amino acids. CDR3 sequence reads: CSASVLDYRNEQFF. The CDR3, as DNA: TGCAGTGCTAGTGTCTTAGACTATCGCAATGAGCAGTTCTTC.

This clonotype has only a few counts. V usage is TRBV6-4 and J usage is TRBJ1-1; weak D call: TRBD1 (5 bases). This CDR3 has 11 residues. Germline lookup yields CDR1 MRHNA and CDR2 SNTAGT. V gave up 8 bases and J gave up 7 bases, with 11 bases separating them. CDR3 residues: CASVFQGEAFF. The DNA for the CDR3 is TGTGCCAGCGTCTTTCAGGGTGAAGCTTTCTTT.

This clonotype was seen more than once but under ten times. The gene calls are TRBV12-3 or TRBV12-4 and TRBJ2-6; D may match TRBD1 or TRBD2 (5 bases each). Trimming shortened V by 2 bases and J by 0 bases, and 11 bases separated the two germline ends. This CDR3 has 17 amino acids. CDR3 sequence reads: CASSLMGVSSGANVLTF. CDR3 bases: TGTGCCAGCAGTTTAATGGGGGTTAGCTCTGGGGCCAACGTCCTGACTTTC.

The chain carries TRBV13 and TRBJ1-1, with TRBD1 as a possible D gene (6 bases). V gave up 3 bases and J gave up 6 bases, with 17 bases separating them. The CDR3 extends over 15 amino acids. CDR1 PRHDT and CDR2 FYEKMQ come from the germline V gene (reference sequence). The chain's CDR3 is CASSFLSLGGPEAFF. CDR3 in DNA: TGTGCCAGCAGCTTCCTTAGCCTCGGGGGCCCTGAAGCTTTCTTT.

Turning to this clonotype: A read error is possible here, since a much larger clone lies one base away. This rearrangement joins TRBV4-1 to TRBJ2-7; 8 bases fit TRBD2. The CDR3 contains 17 residues. Germline V gives CDR1 MGHRA, CDR2 YSYEKL. Trimming cost V 0 bases and J 7 bases; bases outside gene matches: 14. In DNA form, the CDR3 reads TGCGCCAGCAGCCAAGATAGGAAGGTAGCGGGGTACAATGAGCAGTACTTC. As protein: CASSQDRKVAGYNEQYF.

This clonotype turned up a few times. This chain uses TRBV20-1 with TRBJ1-5; 7 nucleotides align to TRBD1. The CDR3 extends over 14 amino acids. The trim removed 3 bases at V and 6 bases at J, leaving 8 bases unmatched. Germline V gene sequence: CDR1 DFQATT, CDR2 SNEGSKA (reference sequence). DNA of the CDR3: TGCAGTGCTAGGGGGGACAGAGGGCTTCAGCCCCAGCATTTT. This gives the protein CSARGDRGLQPQHF.

This clonotype has more than one count but fewer than ten. The chain has TRBV28 and TRBJ2-5; either TRBD1 or TRBD2 may fit D (5 bases each). Trimming stripped 7 bases from V and 5 bases from J, with 17 bases between. Germline CDR1 reads MDHEN; CDR2 reads SYDVKM. There are 14 residues in the CDR3. DNA of the CDR3: TGTGCCAGCAAGGGACGTGGGAAAGGGGAGACCCAGTACTTC. Protein: CASKGRGKGETQYF.

The chain is built from TRBV7-3 and TRBJ2-1; 7 bases are shared with TRBD1. This CDR3 is 15 amino acids long. Trimming removed 5 bases from V and 8 bases from J; junction bases left unmatched: 12. Germline V CDR1 and CDR2: SGHTA, FQGTGA. For the CDR3, the DNA is TGTGCCAGCAGCAACCGACAGGGAATTAGGGATGAGCAGTTCTTC. This encodes CASSNRQGIRDEQFF.

The chain links TRBV7-6 to TRBJ2-5, with D uncertain. Germline-derived CDR1 and CDR2 are SGHVS and FNYEAQ. V dropped 0 bases and J dropped 5 bases, with 7 bases sitting between them. The CDR3 loop spans 13 amino acids. The DNA of the CDR3 is TGTGCCAGCAGCTTAGCAGAGAGGGAGACCCAGTACTTC. Protein product: CASSLAERETQYF.

This clonotype was observed at least ten times. This sequence joins TRBV12-3 or TRBV12-4 and TRBJ2-3; 7 nucleotides agree with TRBD2. The trim removed 5 bases at V and 6 bases at J, leaving 2 bases unmatched. The CDR3 is made up of 12 amino acids. The CDR3 nucleotides read TGTGCCAGCAGTAACGGGGGGGATACGCAGTATTTT. Residues: CASSNGGDTQYF.

Concerning this clonotype: A much more abundant neighbour one base away suggests this may be a read error. The J gene is TRBJ2-7, the V gene TRBV7-2, with D possibly matching TRBD2 (6 bases). TRBJ2-5 matches the DNA end more closely, so the J call is doubtful. This CDR3 spans 14 amino acids. In germline, CDR1 is SGHTA, CDR2 FQGNSA. CDR3 protein: CTSSADRGRETQYF. CDR3 sequence (DNA): TGTACCAGCAGTGCCGATCGAGGGAGGGAGACCCAGTACTTC.

This rearrangement joins TRBV18 to TRBJ1-4; TRBD1 matches at 10 bases. Trimming removed 3 bases from V and 8 bases from J; junction bases left unmatched: 15. The germline V gene encodes CDR1 KGHSH and CDR2 LQKENI. This CDR3 comprises 18 residues. The CDR3 nucleotides read TGTGCCAGCTCACCGAAACCGGGACAGGGGACGATTGACGAAAAACTGTTTTTT. Protein: CASSPKPGQGTIDEKLFF.

This chain joins TRBV3-1 and TRBJ2-5; possibly TRBD1 for D (6 bases). Germline V gives CDR1 LGHDT, CDR2 YNNKEL (reference sequence). The ends were cut back, 3 bases at V and 2 bases at J, with 16 bases in the middle. CDR3 size: 16 residues. The CDR3 reads CASSQTGGEYQETQYF. CDR3 DNA: TGTGCCAGCAGCCAGACAGGTGGAGAGTATCAAGAGACCCAGTACTTC.

The chain recombines TRBV7-2 with TRBJ2-5, with TRBD2 matching over 7 bases. The end of the DNA is better explained by TRBJ2-7, so the J call may be wrong. This CDR3 is 14 amino acids long. The germline V gene encodes CDR1 SGHTA and CDR2 FQGNSA. The CDR3 sequence is CASSLAGLYYEQYF. The CDR3 DNA sequence: TGTGCCAGCAGCTTAGCGGGACTATACTACGAGCAGTACTTC.

This clonotype was counted many times. The chain uses TRBV5-1 and TRBJ1-5, with a possible D match to TRBD1 (5 bases). The germline gives CDR1 SGHRS, CDR2 YFSETQ. CDR3 length equals 15 residues. The V end was cut by 1 base, the J end by 1 base, with 9 bases between. The DNA for the CDR3 is TGCGCCAGCAGCTTGTGGGACTCAAGCAATCAGCCCCAGCATTTT. Amino acids: CASSLWDSSNQPQHF.

This clonotype was seen a handful of times. This chain links TRBV7-9 with TRBJ1-2; 9 nucleotides agree with TRBD1. The germline V gene has CDR1 SEHNR and CDR2 FQNEAQ (reference sequence). The V and J ends lost 4 bases and 5 bases, in that order; junction bases with no gene match: 8. The CDR3 runs 15 residues. The CDR3: CASSYTGGSEYGYTF. The CDR3 DNA is TGTGCCAGCAGCTACACAGGGGGCTCGGAGTATGGCTACACCTTC.

This clonotype has more than one count but fewer than ten. This chain joins TRBV4-2 and TRBJ1-5, with 9 bases identical to TRBD1. Trimming cost V 1 base and J 7 bases; bases outside gene matches: 8. Germline V gene sequence: CDR1 LGHNA, CDR2 YNFKEQ. The length of the CDR3 is 16 residues. The CDR3, as DNA: TGTGCCAGCAGCCAAGGGGGGCAAACAGGGGGCCAGCCCCAGCATTTT. Amino acid sequence: CASSQGGQTGGQPQHF.

This clonotype appeared a few times. The chain couples TRBV15 to TRBJ2-7; possible D gene TRBD1, 5 bases. Germline values: CDR1 LNHNV, CDR2 YYDKDF (reference sequence). CDR3 length: 13 residues. The V end was cut by 0 bases, the J end by 4 bases, with 7 bases between. The CDR3 bases are TGTGCCACCAGCAGAGATAGGGGTTACGAGCAGTACTTC. This gives the protein CATSRDRGYEQYF.

A note on this clonotype: A much larger clonotype is one base distant, so this may be a read error. This chain connects TRBV4-1 to TRBJ2-3; D remains ambiguous. This CDR3 region has 13 residues. CDR1 and CDR2 from the germline V gene are MGHRA and YSYEKL. The CDR3 DNA is TGCGCCAGCAGCCAACCTGGAACAGATACGCGGTATTTT. It yields the protein CASSQPGTDTRYF.

As regards this clonotype: A read error may explain this, as a much larger clone is one base away. V gene TRBV7-2 combines with J gene TRBJ2-1; 8 bases map to TRBD2. V lost 2 bases to trimming and J lost 5 bases; unmatched junction nucleotides: 2. Germline V gene sequence: CDR1 SGHTA, CDR2 FQGNSA. The CDR3 has 14 residues. The CDR3 coding sequence is TGTGCCAGCAGCTTAACGGGGGGGGACAATGAGCAGTTCTTC. It translates to CASSLTGGDNEQFF.

CDR3 coding DNA: TGCAGCGCTACCGACAGCAAAGTCTACGAGCAGTACTTC. Translated, it gives CSATDSKVYEQYF. V usage is TRBV29-1 and J usage is TRBJ2-7; tentatively, D is TRBD1 (5 bases). The CDR3 sequence is 13 residues long. The V end lost 7 bases, the J end lost 3 bases, and 16 bases lay between the germline ends. Germline V CDR1 and CDR2: SQVTM, ANQGSEA.

This clonotype was observed many times. The rearrangement links TRBV6-4 to TRBJ2-1, with unresolved D. Germline V CDR1 and CDR2: MRHNA, SNTAGT. V lost 3 bases, J lost 6 bases, and 9 bases lay in between. CDR3 size: 13 residues. The CDR3 coding sequence is TGTGCCAGCAGTGAGGGTCCCTTCAATGAGCAGTTCTTC. Encoded protein: CASSEGPFNEQFF.

As to this clonotype: A read error may be the cause here, since a much bigger clone is one base away. The chain joins TRBV5-1 to TRBJ2-5; 7 bases fit TRBD1. Near its end, the DNA agrees better with TRBJ2-7, so the J call may be wrong. Germline V gene sequence: CDR1 SGHRS, CDR2 YFSETQ. This CDR3 is 14 amino acids long. CDR3 bases: TGCGCCAACAGCATCGACAGGGACCTCTACGAGCAGTACTTC. Amino acids: CANSIDRDLYEQYF.

This clonotype turned up a few times. The V and J genes are TRBV7-8 and TRBJ1-4; D may be TRBD1 (6 bases). V lost 7 bases and J 7 bases, leaving 19 bases between the germline ends. CDR1 and CDR2 from the germline V gene are SGHVS and FQNEAQ. The CDR3 sequence is 15 residues long. Written as DNA, the CDR3 is TGTGCCAGCACCCAAAATGGTCAGGGGCGTGAAAAACTGTTTTTT. Encoded protein: CASTQNGQGREKLFF.

The V and J genes are TRBV19 and TRBJ2-5; possible D gene TRBD1, 5 bases. V lost 1 base to trimming and J lost 11 bases, with 11 bases between them. Germline V lookup: CDR1 LNHDA, CDR2 SQIVND (reference sequence). CDR3 size: 12 residues. The CDR3 DNA sequence: TGTGCCAGTAGTATAGCAGGGAATGAGCAGTACTTC. Encoded protein: CASSIAGNEQYF.